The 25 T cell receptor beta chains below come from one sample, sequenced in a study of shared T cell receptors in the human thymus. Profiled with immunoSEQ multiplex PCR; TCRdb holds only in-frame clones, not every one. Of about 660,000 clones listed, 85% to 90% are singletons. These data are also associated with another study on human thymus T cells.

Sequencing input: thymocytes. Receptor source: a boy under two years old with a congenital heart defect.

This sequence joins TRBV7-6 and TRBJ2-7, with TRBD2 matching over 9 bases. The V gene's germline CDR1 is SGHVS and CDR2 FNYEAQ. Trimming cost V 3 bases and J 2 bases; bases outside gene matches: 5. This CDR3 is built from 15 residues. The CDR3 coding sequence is TGTGCCAGCAGCTTCTCTAGCGGGAAACCCTACGAGCAGTACTTC. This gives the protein CASSFSSGKPYEQYF.

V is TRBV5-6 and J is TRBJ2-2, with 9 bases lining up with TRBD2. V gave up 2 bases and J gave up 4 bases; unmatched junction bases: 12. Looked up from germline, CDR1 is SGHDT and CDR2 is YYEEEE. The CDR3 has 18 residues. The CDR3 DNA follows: TGTGCCAGCAGCTTACAGCGGGAGGTCATCGGGGTCACCGGGGAGCTGTTTTTT. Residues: CASSLQREVIGVTGELFF.

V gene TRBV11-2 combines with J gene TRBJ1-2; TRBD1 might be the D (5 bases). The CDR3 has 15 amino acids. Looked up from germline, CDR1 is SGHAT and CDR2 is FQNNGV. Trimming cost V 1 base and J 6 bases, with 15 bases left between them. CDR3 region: CASSLGGGGSDGYTF. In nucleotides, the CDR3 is TGTGCCAGCAGCTTAGGGGGGGGAGGTTCCGATGGCTACACCTTC.

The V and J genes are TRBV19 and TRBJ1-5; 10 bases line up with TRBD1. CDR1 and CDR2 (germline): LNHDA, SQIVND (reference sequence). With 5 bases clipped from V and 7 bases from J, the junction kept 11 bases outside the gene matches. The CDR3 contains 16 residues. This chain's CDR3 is CASSLWDRGGSQPQHF. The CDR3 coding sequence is TGTGCCAGTAGTTTATGGGACAGGGGTGGAAGCCAGCCCCAGCATTTT.

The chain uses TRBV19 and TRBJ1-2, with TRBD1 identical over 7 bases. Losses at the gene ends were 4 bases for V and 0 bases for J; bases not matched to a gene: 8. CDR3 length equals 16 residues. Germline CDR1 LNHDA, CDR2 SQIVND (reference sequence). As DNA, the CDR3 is TGTGCCAGTAGTACCAAGGGACAGCTCCCTAACTATGGCTACACCTTC. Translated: CASSTKGQLPNYGYTF.

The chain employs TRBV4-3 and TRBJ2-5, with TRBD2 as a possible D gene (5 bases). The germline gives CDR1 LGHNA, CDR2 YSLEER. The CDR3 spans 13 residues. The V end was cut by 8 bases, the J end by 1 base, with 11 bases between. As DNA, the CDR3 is TGCGCCAGCCACCGGCGGGTCCAAGAGACCCAGTACTTC. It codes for CASHRRVQETQYF.

The CDR3 coding sequence is TGCGCCAGCAGCCAAGATTCTAGCGGGACGCCTTCGAACACCGGGGAGCTGTTTTTT. Its protein product is CASSQDSSGTPSNTGELFF. The chain employs TRBV4-3 and TRBJ2-2; 9 bases are shared with TRBD2. This CDR3 spans 19 amino acids. V lost 0 bases to trimming and J lost 0 bases; unmatched junction nucleotides: 8. The germline V gene has CDR1 LGHNA and CDR2 YSLEER.

This CDR3 is CASSSPFLRYF. The CDR3 nucleotides are TGTGCCAGCAGTTCCCCTTTTCTCAGGTACTTC. The chain is built from TRBV28 and TRBJ2-7; D unclear. Per germline, CDR1 MDHEN and CDR2 SYDVKM. Trimming took 4 bases from V and 12 from J, leaving 13 bases between them. The CDR3 length is 11 residues.

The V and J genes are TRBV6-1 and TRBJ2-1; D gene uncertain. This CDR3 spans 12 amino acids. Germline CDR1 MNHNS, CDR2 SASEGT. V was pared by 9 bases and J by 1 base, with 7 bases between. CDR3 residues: CASGWSYNEQFF. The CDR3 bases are TGTGCCAGTGGCTGGTCCTACAATGAGCAGTTCTTC.

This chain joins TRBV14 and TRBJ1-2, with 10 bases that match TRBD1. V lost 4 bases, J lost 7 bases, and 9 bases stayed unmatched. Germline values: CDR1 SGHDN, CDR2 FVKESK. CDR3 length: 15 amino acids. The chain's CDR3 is CASSRHGTGVGGYTF. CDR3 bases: TGTGCCAGCAGCCGCCACGGGACAGGGGTAGGTGGCTACACCTTC.

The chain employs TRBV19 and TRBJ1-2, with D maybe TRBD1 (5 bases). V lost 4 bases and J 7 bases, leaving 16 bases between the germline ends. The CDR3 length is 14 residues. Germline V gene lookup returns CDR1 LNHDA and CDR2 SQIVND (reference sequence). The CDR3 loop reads CASSTGVQVLGYTF. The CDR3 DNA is TGTGCCAGTAGTACGGGGGTGCAGGTCCTTGGCTACACCTTC.

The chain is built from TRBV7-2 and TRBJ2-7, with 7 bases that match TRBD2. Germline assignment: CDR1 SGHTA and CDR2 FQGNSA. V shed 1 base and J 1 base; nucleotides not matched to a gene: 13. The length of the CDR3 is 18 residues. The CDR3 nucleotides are TGTGCCAGCAGCTTAGGAGGGCGGCGGGACTACAAATCCTACGAGCAGTACTTC. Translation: CASSLGGRRDYKSYEQYF.

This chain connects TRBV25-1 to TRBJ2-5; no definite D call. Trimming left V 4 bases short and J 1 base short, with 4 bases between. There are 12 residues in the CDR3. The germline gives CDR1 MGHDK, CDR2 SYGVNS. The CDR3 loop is CASSAPQETQYF. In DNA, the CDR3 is TGTGCCAGCAGTGCTCCCCAAGAGACCCAGTACTTC.

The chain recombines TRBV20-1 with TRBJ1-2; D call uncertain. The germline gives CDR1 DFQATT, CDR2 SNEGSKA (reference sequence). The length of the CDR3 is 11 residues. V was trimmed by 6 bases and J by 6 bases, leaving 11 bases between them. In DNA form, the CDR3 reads TGCAGTGCCACAGACCAGAATGGCTACACCTTC. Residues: CSATDQNGYTF.

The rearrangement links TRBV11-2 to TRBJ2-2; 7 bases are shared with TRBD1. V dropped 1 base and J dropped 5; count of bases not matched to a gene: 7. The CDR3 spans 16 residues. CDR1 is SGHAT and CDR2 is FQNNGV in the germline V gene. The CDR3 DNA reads TGTGCCAGCAGCTTAGCGTCCAGGGGGACAACCGGGGAGCTGTTTTTT. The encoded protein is CASSLASRGTTGELFF. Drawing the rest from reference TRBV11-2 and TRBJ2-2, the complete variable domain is EAGVAQSPRYKIIEKRQSVAFWCNPISGHATLYWYQQILGQGPKLLIQFQNNGVVDDSQLPKDRFSAERLKGVDSTLKIQPAKLEDSAVYLCASSLASRGTTGELFFGEGSRLTVL.

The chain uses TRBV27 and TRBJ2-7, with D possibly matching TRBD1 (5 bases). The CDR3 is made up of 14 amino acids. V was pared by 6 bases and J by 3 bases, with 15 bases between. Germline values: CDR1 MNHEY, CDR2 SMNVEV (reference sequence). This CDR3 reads CASRSLGAGYEQYF. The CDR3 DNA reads TGTGCCAGCAGGTCTCTTGGGGCTGGCTACGAGCAGTACTTC.

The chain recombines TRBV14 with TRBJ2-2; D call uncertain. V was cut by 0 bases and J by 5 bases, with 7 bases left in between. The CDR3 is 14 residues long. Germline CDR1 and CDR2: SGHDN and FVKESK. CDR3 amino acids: CASSQDQRTGELFF. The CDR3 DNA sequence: TGTGCCAGCAGCCAAGATCAGAGGACCGGGGAGCTGTTTTTT.

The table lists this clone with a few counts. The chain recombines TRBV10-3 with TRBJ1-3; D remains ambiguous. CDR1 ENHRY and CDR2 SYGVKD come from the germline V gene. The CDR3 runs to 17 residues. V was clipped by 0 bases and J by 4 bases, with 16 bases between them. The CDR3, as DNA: TGTGCCATCAGTGAGTCACTGGGAATGGGGAGAGGAAACACCATATATTTT. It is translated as CAISESLGMGRGNTIYF.

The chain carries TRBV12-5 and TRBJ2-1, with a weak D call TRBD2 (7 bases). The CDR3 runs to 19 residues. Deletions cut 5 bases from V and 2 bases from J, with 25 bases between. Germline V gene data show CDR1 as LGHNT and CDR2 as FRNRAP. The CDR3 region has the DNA TGTGCTAGTGGTAAACCTCACGGGGGGCGGGAGAGGACCTACAATGAGCAGTTCTTC. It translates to CASGKPHGGRERTYNEQFF. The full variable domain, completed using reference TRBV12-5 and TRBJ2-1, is DARVTQTPRHKVTEMGQEVTMRCQPILGHNTVFWYRQTMMQGLELLAYFRNRAPLDDSGMPKDRFSAEMPDATLATLKIQPSEPRDSAVYFCASGKPHGGRERTYNEQFFGPGTRLTVL.

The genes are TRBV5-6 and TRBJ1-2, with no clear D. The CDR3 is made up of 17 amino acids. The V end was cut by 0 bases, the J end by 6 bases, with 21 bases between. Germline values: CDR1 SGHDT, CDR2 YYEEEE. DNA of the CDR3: TGTGCCAGCAGCTTGGTTTCCGCGATGACTGAAGGCCATGGCTACACCTTC. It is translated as CASSLVSAMTEGHGYTF.

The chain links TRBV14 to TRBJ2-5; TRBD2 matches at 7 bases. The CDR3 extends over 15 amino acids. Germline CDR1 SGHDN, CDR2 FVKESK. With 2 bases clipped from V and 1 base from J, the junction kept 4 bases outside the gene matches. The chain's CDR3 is CASSQKGGRQETQYF. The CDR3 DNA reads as TGTGCCAGCAGCCAAAAGGGAGGGCGCCAAGAGACCCAGTACTTC.

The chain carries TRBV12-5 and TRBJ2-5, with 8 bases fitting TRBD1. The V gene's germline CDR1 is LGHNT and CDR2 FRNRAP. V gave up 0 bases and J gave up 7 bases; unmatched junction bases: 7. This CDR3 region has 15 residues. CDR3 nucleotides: TGTGCTAGTGGTTTGGTCGCGACAGGGGCAGGGACCCAGTACTTC. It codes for CASGLVATGAGTQYF. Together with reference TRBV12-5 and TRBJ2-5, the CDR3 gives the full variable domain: DARVTQTPRHKVTEMGQEVTMRCQPILGHNTVFWYRQTMMQGLELLAYFRNRAPLDDSGMPKDRFSAEMPDATLATLKIQPSEPRDSAVYFCASGLVATGAGTQYFGPGTRLLVL.

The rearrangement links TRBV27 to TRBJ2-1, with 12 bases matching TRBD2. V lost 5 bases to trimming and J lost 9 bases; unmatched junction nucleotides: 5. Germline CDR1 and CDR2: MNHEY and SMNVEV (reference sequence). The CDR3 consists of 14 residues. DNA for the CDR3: TGTGCCAGCAGTCCCCTAGCGGGAGGGGCTGAGCAGTTCTTC. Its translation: CASSPLAGGAEQFF.

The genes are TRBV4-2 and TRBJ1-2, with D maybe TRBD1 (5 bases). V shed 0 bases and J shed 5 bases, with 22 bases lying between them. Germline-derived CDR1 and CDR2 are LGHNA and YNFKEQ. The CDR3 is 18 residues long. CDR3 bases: TGTGCCAGCAGCCAAGACCCCCAGCCGGAAGGGGTTTTTTATGGCTACACCTTC. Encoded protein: CASSQDPQPEGVFYGYTF.

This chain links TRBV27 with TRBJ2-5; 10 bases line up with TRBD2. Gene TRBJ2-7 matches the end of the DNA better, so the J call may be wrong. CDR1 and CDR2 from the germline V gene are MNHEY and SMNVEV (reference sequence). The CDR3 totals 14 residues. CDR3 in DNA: TGTGCCAGCAGTTCAAGACTAGCGGGTGGCGAGCAGTACTTC. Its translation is CASSSRLAGGEQYF.